This T cell receptor beta chain was sequenced during a study of T cell responses to AZD1222 COVID-19 vaccine. Turning to the study itself: Pooling covered second doses at about 4 or about 12 weeks. Study findings and constraints: All repertoire sampling was performed exclusively after the peak T cell response. Only a handful of AZD1222 recipients, six or seven in all, had baseline seropositivity. White British donors predominated, females outnumbered males, and clonal diversity was possibly underestimated.

Comments on this clone: Its specificity is not known.

The CDR3 loop spans 14 amino acids. Germline V lookup: CDR1 SGHNT, CDR2 YYREEE (reference sequence). V was trimmed by 5 bases and J by 2 bases, leaving 14 bases between them. Here immunoSEQ multiplex PCR was the method, and the copy in TCRdb shows in-frame clones only, minus some. The table records approximately 100,000 clones, about 89% of them present only once. This material consisted of peripheral blood, taken on day 0 of AZD1222 vaccination. The chain couples TRBV5-4 to TRBJ2-7, with D possibly being TRBD1 or TRBD2 (5 bases each). The TCR sequence derives from an adult in good health. In nucleotides, the CDR3 is TGTGCCAGCAGTTATACGGGGCAAACCTACGAGCAGTACTTC. Amino acid sequence: CASSYTGQTYEQYF.